This TCR beta chain appears in the sequencing data of a study of blood T cell repertoires in COVID-19. This CDR3 contains 11 residues. The germline CDR1 and CDR2 sequences are LGHDT and YNNKEL (reference sequence). Repertoires were generated with immunoSEQ multiplex PCR, while TCRdb's copy carries only in-frame clones and drops some. The sample carries around 250,000 clones, 85% to 90% recorded once. For this clone: One end of the junction fails to match germline, which may point to a read error.

The TCR sequence derives from a man aged 18 to 30 who had recovered from COVID-19. V is TRBV3-1 (or the pseudogene TRBV3-2) and J is TRBJ1-2; 7 bases agree with TRBD1. Material: PBMCs or T cells enriched from blood (not recorded which). The CDR3 bases are TGTGCCAGCAGCCCAGGACAGGCCTTAGTCTTC. Encoded protein: CASSPGQALVF.